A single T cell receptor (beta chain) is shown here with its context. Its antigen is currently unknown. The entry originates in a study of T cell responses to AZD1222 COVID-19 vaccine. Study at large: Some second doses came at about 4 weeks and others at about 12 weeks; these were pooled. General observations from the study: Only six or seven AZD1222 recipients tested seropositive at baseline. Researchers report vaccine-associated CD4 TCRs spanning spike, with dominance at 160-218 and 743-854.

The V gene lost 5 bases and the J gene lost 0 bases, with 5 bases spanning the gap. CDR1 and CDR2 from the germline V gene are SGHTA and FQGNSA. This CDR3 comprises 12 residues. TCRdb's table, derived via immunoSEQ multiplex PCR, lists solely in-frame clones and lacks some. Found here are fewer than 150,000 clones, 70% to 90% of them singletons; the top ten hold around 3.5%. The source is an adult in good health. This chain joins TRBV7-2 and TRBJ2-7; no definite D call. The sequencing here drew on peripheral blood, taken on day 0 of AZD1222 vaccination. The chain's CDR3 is CASSASSYEQYF. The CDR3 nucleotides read TGTGCCAGCAGCGCCAGCTCCTACGAGCAGTACTTC.